One sample yielded the 12 T cell receptor beta chains listed below, sequenced in a study of beta chain features in type 1 diabetes. Expressed TCRB transcripts were sequenced because the entire RNA isolate underwent reverse transcription. Only in-frame clones appear in the TCRdb table, and some are missing; sequencing was by immunoSEQ multiplex PCR. The sample yields 300,000 to 350,000 clones, roughly 13% seen once. What these receptors recognize is not known. Study-level points and caveats: There was a moderate but significant shortening of TCRB CDR3s in all four CD4+ subsets of Type 1 diabetes patients.

Sequencing used naive CD4+ T cells from blood. The receptor source for this set is a woman between 18 and 30 years old with type 1 diabetes.

V is TRBV27 and J is TRBJ2-5, with D perhaps TRBD2 (6 bases). CDR3 length: 14 amino acids. Germline V gene sequence: CDR1 MNHEY, CDR2 SMNVEV (reference sequence). V was clipped by 4 bases and J by 5 bases, with 14 bases between them. CDR3 sequence reads: CASSSPGLRETQYF. The CDR3 DNA follows: TGTGCCAGCAGTTCCCCGGGACTTCGGGAGACCCAGTACTTC.

This rearrangement joins TRBV28 to TRBJ1-5, with D maybe TRBD1 (6 bases). CDR1 is MDHEN, CDR2 SYDVKM, per germline. The CDR3 length is 13 residues. The germline V and J ends were trimmed by 9 bases and 9 bases, with 18 bases remaining between them. CDR3 coding DNA: TGTGCCAGTTCGGGACACCATATCCCGCCCCAGCATTTT. This translates into CASSGHHIPPQHF. The full variable domain, rest sourced from reference TRBV28 and TRBJ1-5, is DVKVTQSSRYLVKRTGEKVFLECVQDMDHENMFWYRQDPGLGLRLIYFSYDVKMKEKGDIPEGYSVSREKKERFSLILESASTNQTSMYLCASSGHHIPPQHFGDGTRLSIL.

The chain has TRBV28 and TRBJ2-7; 12 bases are a match to TRBD2. V shed 5 bases and J 7 bases; nucleotides not matched to a gene: 9. From germline, CDR1 is MDHEN and CDR2 SYDVKM. This CDR3 has 15 amino acids. CDR3 sequence reads: CASSLQTSGGPEQYF. The DNA of the CDR3 is TGTGCCAGCAGTCTCCAGACTAGCGGGGGCCCGGAGCAGTACTTC.

The chain links TRBV28 to TRBJ1-1; D gene ambiguous. The CDR3 sequence is 14 residues long. CDR1 and CDR2 from the germline V gene are MDHEN and SYDVKM. Trimming took off 4 bases at V and 6 bases at J, with 15 bases between the two ends. The CDR3 DNA sequence: TGTGCCAGCAGTTGGCAGGTGGGCTTCGCTGAAGCTTTCTTT. It translates to CASSWQVGFAEAFF. Based on the CDR3 plus reference TRBV28 and TRBJ1-1, the full variable domain is DVKVTQSSRYLVKRTGEKVFLECVQDMDHENMFWYRQDPGLGLRLIYFSYDVKMKEKGDIPEGYSVSREKKERFSLILESASTNQTSMYLCASSWQVGFAEAFFGQGTRLTVV.

This chain connects TRBV6-5 to TRBJ2-7; 7 bases are a match to TRBD2. With 6 bases clipped from V and 5 bases from J, the junction kept 7 bases outside the gene matches. The germline CDR1 and CDR2 sequences are MNHEY and SVGAGI. There are 13 residues in the CDR3. The CDR3 is CASRRDYRDEQYF. DNA of the CDR3: TGTGCCAGCAGAAGGGACTACCGGGACGAGCAGTACTTC.

This clone was seen more than once but under ten times. The chain has TRBV7-2 and TRBJ2-3, with D possibly being TRBD2 (5 bases). Germline assignment: CDR1 SGHTA and CDR2 FQGNSA. V shed 5 bases and J shed 2 bases, with 14 bases lying between them. The CDR3 totals 15 residues. The CDR3 here is CASSHPAGPTDTQYF. CDR3 sequence (DNA): TGTGCCAGCAGCCACCCGGCGGGCCCCACAGATACGCAGTATTTT.

A few counts support this clone. The chain joins TRBV30 to TRBJ1-5, with 9 nucleotides matching TRBD1. J gave up 0 bases and V 5 bases, and 8 bases lay outside the gene matches. Per the germline V gene, CDR1 is GTSNPN and CDR2 is SVGIG (reference sequence). The CDR3 spans 16 residues. The DNA of the CDR3 is TGTGCCTGGGGTGGACAGGGGTCTTATAGCAATCAGCCCCAGCATTTT. The encoded protein is CAWGGQGSYSNQPQHF.

The chain employs TRBV4-2 and TRBJ2-7; 8 positions agree with TRBD2. V shed 2 bases and J 5 bases; nucleotides not matched to a gene: 5. The CDR3 is made up of 14 amino acids. Germline CDR1 reads LGHNA; CDR2 reads YNFKEQ. The CDR3 reads CASSQLWTSHEQYF. CDR3 in DNA: TGTGCCAGCAGCCAACTCTGGACTAGCCACGAGCAGTACTTC.

The J gene is TRBJ2-5, the V gene TRBV27; 7 nucleotides match TRBD2. Trimming removed 4 bases from V and 5 bases from J; junction bases left unmatched: 10. Germline values: CDR1 MNHEY, CDR2 SMNVEV (reference sequence). The CDR3 is made up of 15 amino acids. Here the CDR3 DNA reads TGTGCCAGCAGTTCCCCCGGGACTACCCAGGAGACCCAGTACTTC. Amino acid sequence: CASSSPGTTQETQYF.

As concerns this clone: This sample also contains other DNA sequences that code for the same CDR3. The chain employs TRBV30 and TRBJ1-5; a weak D match, TRBD1 (5 bases). Trimming pared 2 bases from V and 4 bases from J, leaving 12 bases between. The CDR3 contains 14 residues. Germline V lookup: CDR1 GTSNPN, CDR2 SVGIG (reference sequence). In nucleotides, the CDR3 is TGTGCCTGGAGTCCCGGGGGTTCAAATCAGCCCCAGCATTTT. It specifies CAWSPGGSNQPQHF.

The V call is TRBV5-1, the J call TRBJ2-1; D is perhaps TRBD2 (6 bases). This CDR3 contains 15 residues. V was pared by 4 bases and J by 5 bases, with 16 bases between. Per germline, CDR1 SGHRS and CDR2 YFSETQ. The CDR3 protein is CASSEGLVRDNEQFF. In DNA form, the CDR3 reads TGCGCCAGCAGCGAGGGACTCGTCAGGGACAATGAGCAGTTCTTC.

The chain couples TRBV5-6 to TRBJ2-5; 8 bases agree with TRBD1. CDR1 is SGHDT, CDR2 YYEEEE, per germline. The CDR3 consists of 15 residues. Unmatched junction bases numbered 8, after V lost 3 bases and J lost 4 bases. The CDR3 sequence is CASSSQTGDGETQYF. CDR3 in DNA: TGTGCCAGCAGCTCACAGACAGGGGACGGAGAGACCCAGTACTTC.